Shown below are 10 T cell receptor beta chains from a single sample sequenced in a study of shared clonotypes between healthy human individuals. Clones were read by immunoSEQ multiplex PCR, and TCRdb kept only the in-frame ones, dropping some. The table includes a few hundred thousand clones, 79% detected once. The sequenced sample consisted of PBMCs. These receptors were obtained from a woman in her forties in good health. Some clones in this sample may be carry-over from other donors' samples.

This chain uses TRBV2 with TRBJ1-2, with a tentative D call TRBD1 (5 bases). Deletions cut 8 bases from V and 2 bases from J, with 12 bases between. Germline lookup yields CDR1 SNHLY and CDR2 FYNNEI. The CDR3 loop spans 13 amino acids. The CDR3 bases are TGTGCCAGCGAGACAGAAAAAAACTATGGCTACACCTTC. This gives the protein CASETEKNYGYTF.

Regarding this clone: The same CDR3 arises from other DNA sequences in this sample as well. V usage is TRBV18 and J usage is TRBJ1-2; 7 nucleotides agree with TRBD1. CDR3 size: 15 residues. Unmatched junction bases numbered 7, after V lost 6 bases and J lost 0 bases. Germline assignment: CDR1 KGHSH and CDR2 LQKENI. CDR3 bases: TGTGCCAGCTCTCCTGACAGGGCCTCTAACTATGGCTACACCTTC. Translating it yields CASSPDRASNYGYTF.

This chain joins TRBV4-2 and TRBJ2-4; 8 nucleotides align to TRBD1. This CDR3 has 15 amino acids. The germline V gene encodes CDR1 LGHNA and CDR2 YNFKEQ. V shed 4 bases and J 6 bases; nucleotides not matched to a gene: 8. Here the CDR3 reads CASSLGQGAGNIQYF. The CDR3 DNA is TGTGCCAGCAGCCTAGGGCAGGGGGCGGGAAACATTCAGTACTTC.

The rearrangement links TRBV18 to TRBJ2-7; no reliable D call. CDR1 is KGHSH and CDR2 is LQKENI in the germline V gene. V dropped 2 bases and J dropped 0 bases, with 11 bases sitting between them. CDR3 length equals 15 residues. The CDR3 DNA sequence: TGTGCCAGCTCACCAGGGCACTTCAGCTCCTACGAGCAGTACTTC. It encodes CASSPGHFSSYEQYF.

In this sample, this clone turned up a few times. V and J are TRBV13 and TRBJ2-1; no definite D call. This CDR3 has 15 amino acids. Germline lookup yields CDR1 PRHDT and CDR2 FYEKMQ (reference sequence). Trimming shortened V by 2 bases and J by 4 bases, and 12 bases separated the two germline ends. The CDR3 loop is CASSLLGFTYNEQFF. The CDR3 bases are TGTGCCAGCAGCTTATTAGGGTTCACGTACAATGAGCAGTTCTTC.

The chain uses TRBV5-1 and TRBJ1-5, with 9 positions matching TRBD1. CDR3 size: 14 residues. Germline CDR1 SGHRS, CDR2 YFSETQ. J was trimmed by 7 bases and V by 4 bases; bases with no gene match: 6. The DNA of the CDR3 is TGCGCCAGCAGCATCGACAGGGGGAGCCAGCCCCAGCATTTT. Amino acid sequence: CASSIDRGSQPQHF.

The V gene is TRBV6-6, the J gene TRBJ1-1; D gene unclear. The length of the CDR3 is 11 residues. The V end was cut by 6 bases, the J end by 5 bases, with 7 bases between. Per germline, CDR1 MNHNY and CDR2 SVGAGI (reference sequence). The CDR3 here is CASRSKTEAFF. Written as DNA, the CDR3 is TGTGCCAGCAGATCCAAAACTGAAGCTTTCTTT.

This clone was observed once. V and J are TRBV19 and TRBJ2-3; 9 nucleotides match TRBD2. The CDR3 covers 15 residues. Trimming removed 1 base from V and 4 bases from J; junction bases left unmatched: 3. Per germline, CDR1 LNHDA and CDR2 SQIVND (reference sequence). CDR3 in DNA: TGTGCCAGTAGTATAGGAGCGGGAGGAGCAGATACGCAGTATTTT. It yields the protein CASSIGAGGADTQYF.

The chain has TRBV18 and TRBJ1-2; the D gene is possibly TRBD1 (5 bases). Trimming stripped 3 bases from V and 7 bases from J, with 15 bases between. Germline loops: CDR1 KGHSH, CDR2 LQKENI. CDR3 size: 14 residues. CDR3 protein: CASSPNPGPSGYTF. The CDR3, as DNA: TGTGCCAGCTCACCCAACCCGGGACCCAGTGGCTACACCTTC.

About this clone itself: Just one base apart from a much larger clone, this may be a read error. This sample includes further DNA sequences coding for the same CDR3. This CDR3 reads CSAGTAHSWDGYTF. The CDR3 DNA is TGCAGCGCCGGGACAGCGCACTCATGGGATGGCTACACCTTC. The genes are TRBV29-1 and TRBJ1-2, with 7 bases matching TRBD1. The ends lost 7 bases at V and 6 bases at J; junction bases unmatched: 14. Germline V gene data show CDR1 as SQVTM and CDR2 as ANQGSEA. The CDR3 is 14 amino acids.